This T cell receptor (beta chain) comes out of a study of graft-versus-host responses after intestinal transplantation. Generated by immunoSEQ multiplex PCR, the TCRdb table keeps only in-frame clones and is missing some. Here the sample spans approximately 24,000 clones, approximately 95% being singletons. The CDR3 is 14 residues long. The ends were cut back, 1 base at V and 10 bases at J, with 13 bases in the middle. Germline V gives CDR1 MNHNS, CDR2 SASEGT. This chain joins TRBV6-1 and TRBJ1-4; maybe TRBD1 (5 bases). This specimen consisted of PBMCs, obtained 18 days after transplant. This clonotype originated in a human patient who received an intestinal transplant, so some T cells may come from the graft donor. The CDR3 sequence: CASSEDGRGGKLFF. CDR3 coding DNA: TGTGCCAGCAGTGAAGATGGTCGGGGGGGAAAACTGTTTTTT.